The clone carrying this TCR beta chain has a count of ten or more. Its antigen is unidentified. The time point was: newly diagnosed GD, antithyroid drugs for less than 3 months. Extracted RNA from PBMCs served as the source of the TCR library. This sample was taken from a study of regulatory T cells in long-lasting Graves disease. Notes on the study in general: Persistent disease favored TRBV28, TRBJ1-2 and TRBJ2-5.

V shed 5 bases and J 3 bases; nucleotides not matched to a gene: 10. Germline CDR1 SGHAT, CDR2 FQNNGV. This CDR3 region has 15 residues. HTBI primers from iRepertoire and Arm-PCR of CDR3 regions yielded the TCR beta libraries. TCRdb reanalysed the multiplex PCR reads using MiXCR and keeps one entry per CDR3 protein. The table shows roughly 350,000 distinct CDR3 sequences, with 16% occurring only once. The same sample was also used in a study of T cells in Graves' hyperthyroidism and ophthalmopathy.

This sample comprised peripheral blood mononuclear cells (PBMCs), obtained at new diagnosis, from a patient treated with antithyroid drugs. The sequence was collected from a man aged 35 to 55 with Graves disease. This sequence joins TRBV11-2 and TRBJ2-7; 7 bases are shared with TRBD2. The CDR3 sequence is CASSPTRGVNYEQYF. The CDR3 coding sequence is TGTGCCAGCAGCCCCACCCGGGGGGTCAACTACGAGCAGTACTTC.